This T cell receptor (beta chain) is drawn from a study of blood T cell repertoires in COVID-19. About the study: Spain, Italy and the United States supplied samples that represented acute and convalescent COVID-19.

Sequencing was performed with immunoSEQ multiplex PCR; in TCRdb, only in-frame clones are kept and a portion is missing. The sample lists around 140,000 clones, more than 60% seen once, with around 2.1% in the top ten. Material for sequencing was peripheral blood. The receptor was derived from a woman between 55 and 75 years old with acute or convalescent COVID-19.

DNA of the CDR3: TGTGCCAGCAGTGAAGATCTTCTGACAGGCGCGCTCCTGTATGGCTACACCTTC. Its protein product is CASSEDLLTGALLYGYTF. The J gene is TRBJ1-2, the V gene TRBV6-1, with a weak D call TRBD1 (6 bases). V was trimmed by 1 base and J by 5 bases, leaving 23 bases between them. Germline V CDR1 and CDR2: MNHNS, SASEGT. CDR3 length equals 18 residues.